Listed here are 20 T cell receptor beta chains from one sample, sequenced in a study of T-cell memory formation after mild COVID-19. Each CDR3 protein is one row after TCRdb ran MiXCR on the 5' RACE reads. The sample includes under 300,000 distinct CDR3 sequences, over 15% of them seen just once. Sequencing used PBMCs or a T cell subset sorted from them (not recorded which). The receptors originated from a man between 18 and 35 years old who had mild COVID-19 (a few samples of this study predate the infection). Cell type and time point are not known.

This clonotype has ten or more counts. The chain is built from TRBV7-2 and TRBJ2-3; 12 bases fit TRBD2. The CDR3 runs to 16 residues. Germline-derived CDR1 and CDR2 are SGHTA and FQGNSA. V shed 5 bases and J 3 bases; nucleotides not matched to a gene: 6. The CDR3 protein is CASSDPSGGATDTQYF. CDR3 DNA sequence: TGTGCCAGCAGCGACCCTAGCGGGGGGGCGACAGATACGCAGTATTTT.

V and J are TRBV27 and TRBJ1-5; a weak D match, TRBD1 (6 bases). In germline, CDR1 is MNHEY, CDR2 SMNVEV (reference sequence). The CDR3 sequence is 14 residues long. Trimming stripped 6 bases from V and 9 bases from J, with 18 bases between. CDR3 residues: CASSPGQGSRPQHF. DNA of the CDR3: TGTGCCAGCAGCCCGGGACAAGGTTCGCGGCCCCAGCATTTT.

The chain combines TRBV20-1 with TRBJ2-2; weak D call: TRBD1 (6 bases). Deletions cut 6 bases from V and 9 bases from J, with 11 bases between. The CDR3 loop spans 11 amino acids. The germline V gene encodes CDR1 DFQATT and CDR2 SNEGSKA (reference sequence). CDR3 sequence (DNA): TGCAGTGCCTCAGGGGTCCGGGAGCTGTTTTTT. It specifies CSASGVRELFF.

V usage is TRBV28 and J usage is TRBJ2-5; 11 bases agree with TRBD1. CDR3 length: 16 amino acids. Germline V gives CDR1 MDHEN, CDR2 SYDVKM. V trimming: 3 bases; J trimming: 4 bases; junction bases outside the gene matches: 7. The CDR3 nucleotides read TGTGCCAGCAGTTTCTCCCGGACAGGGGGCGGAGAGACCCAGTACTTC. This gives the protein CASSFSRTGGGETQYF.

This clonotype was counted many times. The chain carries TRBV5-1 and TRBJ2-3, with 8 nucleotides matching TRBD2. From germline, CDR1 is SGHRS and CDR2 YFSETQ. The J segment lost 2 bases and the V segment lost 0 bases, leaving 8 bases of the junction unmatched. The CDR3 contains 17 residues. This chain's CDR3 is CASSLVPSGGLTDTQYF. As DNA, the CDR3 is TGCGCCAGCAGCTTGGTCCCGAGCGGGGGCCTCACAGATACGCAGTATTTT.

There are a few counts of this clonotype. The chain has TRBV7-3 and TRBJ1-1; 8 bases are a match to TRBD1. CDR1 and CDR2 from the germline V gene are SGHTA and FQGTGA. V trimming: 3 bases; J trimming: 4 bases; junction bases outside the gene matches: 10. The CDR3 has 16 amino acids. The CDR3 bases are TGTGCCAGCAGCTTTATGGGGCAGGGGGCTCCCACTGAAGCTTTCTTT. As protein: CASSFMGQGAPTEAFF.

The V call is TRBV12-2, the J call TRBJ1-2; TRBD1, the D gene given by the table, was not confirmed from the DNA. TRBV12-2 is recorded as a pseudogene. This CDR3 is 14 amino acids long. The CDR3 region is CASRLGWTLNGYTF. Written as DNA, the CDR3 is TGTGCAAGTCGCTTAGGATGGACACTAAATGGCTACACCTTC.

This clonotype is a singleton in its sample. The rearrangement uses TRBV3-1 and TRBJ2-1; 9 bases map to TRBD2. The ends lost 4 bases at V and 8 bases at J; junction bases unmatched: 12. Germline V lookup: CDR1 LGHDT, CDR2 YNNKEL (reference sequence). This CDR3 has 16 amino acids. The CDR3 sequence is CASSPIGTSPLDEQFF. The CDR3 DNA reads TGTGCCAGCAGCCCAATTGGGACTAGCCCGCTAGATGAGCAGTTCTTC.

This clonotype has just a few counts. The chain combines TRBV12-3 or TRBV12-4 with TRBJ2-2; D remains unclear. This CDR3 comprises 14 residues. V gave up 0 bases and J gave up 4 bases, with 6 bases separating them. For the CDR3, the DNA is TGTGCCAGCAGTTTAGCCACAATCACCGGGGAGCTGTTTTTT. Protein sequence: CASSLATITGELFF.

This clonotype has more than one count but fewer than ten. This chain links TRBV10-3 with TRBJ2-2, with D uncertain. Trimming shortened V by 5 bases and J by 7 bases, and 5 bases separated the two germline ends. Germline CDR1 and CDR2: ENHRY and SYGVKD. The CDR3 spans 11 residues. CDR3 protein: CAISLSGELFF. CDR3 in DNA: TGTGCCATCAGTCTTAGCGGGGAGCTGTTTTTT.

The V call is TRBV18, the J call TRBJ1-2; a possible D gene is TRBD1 (6 bases). This CDR3 comprises 14 residues. V shed 4 bases and J shed 6 bases, with 15 bases lying between them. From germline, CDR1 is KGHSH and CDR2 LQKENI. The CDR3 bases are TGTGCCAGCTCACGGCAACAGGGCAGGGATGGCTACACCTTC. Protein sequence: CASSRQQGRDGYTF.

This chain links TRBV6-2 or TRBV6-3 with TRBJ1-3; maybe TRBD1 (5 bases). Germline V lookup: CDR1 MNHEY, CDR2 SVGEGT. V was clipped by 0 bases and J by 10 bases, with 13 bases between them. The CDR3 runs 14 residues. The CDR3 DNA sequence: TGTGCCAGCAGTTACTCGTACGGACAAACGACCATATATTTT. Its translation is CASSYSYGQTTIYF.

The CDR3 bases are TGCAGTGCTAGACAGGTTTCTGACGAGACCCAGTACTTC. It codes for CSARQVSDETQYF. The chain carries TRBV20-1 and TRBJ2-5; D remains ambiguous. From germline, CDR1 is DFQATT and CDR2 SNEGSKA (reference sequence). The CDR3 sequence is 13 residues long. Trimming took off 2 bases at V and 5 bases at J, with 12 bases between the two ends.

This clonotype has a handful of counts. The chain uses TRBV5-1 and TRBJ2-7; TRBD1 agrees at 10 bases. The CDR3 is 13 residues long. Per the germline V gene, CDR1 is SGHRS and CDR2 is YFSETQ. With V trimmed by 4 bases and J by 5 bases, 3 bases remained unmatched. The CDR3, as DNA: TGCGCCAGCAGCCGGGACAGGGGCGACGAGCAGTACTTC. Translated: CASSRDRGDEQYF.

This chain uses TRBV30 with TRBJ1-1; possibly TRBD1 for D (5 bases). Germline CDR1 GTSNPN, CDR2 SVGIG (reference sequence). V was clipped by 1 base and J by 4 bases, with 10 bases between them. The CDR3 loop spans 13 amino acids. The chain's CDR3 is CAWSGTSGTEAFF. The CDR3 bases are TGTGCCTGGAGTGGGACATCGGGCACTGAAGCTTTCTTT.

This clonotype was observed at least ten times. The chain recombines TRBV5-1 with TRBJ2-1; TRBD2 agrees at 11 bases. Germline lookup yields CDR1 SGHRS and CDR2 YFSETQ. With 7 bases clipped from V and 4 bases from J, the junction kept 10 bases outside the gene matches. The length of the CDR3 is 16 residues. This CDR3 reads CASSPPLAGGYNEQFF. The CDR3 coding sequence is TGCGCCAGCTCCCCCCCTCTAGCGGGGGGATACAATGAGCAGTTCTTC.

The chain carries TRBV27 and TRBJ2-3; tentative D call: TRBD2 (6 bases). V lost 7 bases and J lost 5, with 19 bases in between. The CDR3 has 15 residues. The germline CDR1 and CDR2 sequences are MNHEY and SMNVEV (reference sequence). The CDR3 region is CASTPRAAGIDTQYF. In DNA, the CDR3 is TGTGCCAGCACTCCGCGGGCGGCGGGGATAGATACGCAGTATTTT.

The chain links TRBV5-6 to TRBJ1-2; D might be TRBD1 (5 bases). CDR1 is SGHDT, CDR2 YYEEEE, per germline. Trimming stripped 4 bases from V and 2 bases from J, with 15 bases between. The CDR3 runs 15 residues. CDR3 coding DNA: TGTGCCAGCAGCCCCGGGACCCTCCCCAACTATGGCTACACCTTC. Translated: CASSPGTLPNYGYTF.

This clonotype was detected only a few times. V and J are TRBV7-2 and TRBJ2-3; no reliable D call. Germline CDR1 reads SGHTA; CDR2 reads FQGNSA. With 5 bases removed from V and 7 bases from J, the gap between germline ends came to 16 bases. The CDR3 runs 14 residues. DNA for the CDR3: TGTGCCAGCAGCCAAGACTTCTCAGATTATACGCAGTATTTT. It yields the protein CASSQDFSDYTQYF.

This clonotype has more than one count but fewer than ten. The V gene is TRBV5-1, the J gene TRBJ2-5, with D hard to call. Looked up from germline, CDR1 is SGHRS and CDR2 is YFSETQ. The CDR3 loop spans 14 amino acids. Trimming removed 0 bases at V and 2 bases at J, with 8 bases between. CDR3 amino acids: CASSLGASQETQYF. In DNA form, the CDR3 reads TGCGCCAGCAGCTTGGGCGCCTCACAAGAGACCCAGTACTTC.